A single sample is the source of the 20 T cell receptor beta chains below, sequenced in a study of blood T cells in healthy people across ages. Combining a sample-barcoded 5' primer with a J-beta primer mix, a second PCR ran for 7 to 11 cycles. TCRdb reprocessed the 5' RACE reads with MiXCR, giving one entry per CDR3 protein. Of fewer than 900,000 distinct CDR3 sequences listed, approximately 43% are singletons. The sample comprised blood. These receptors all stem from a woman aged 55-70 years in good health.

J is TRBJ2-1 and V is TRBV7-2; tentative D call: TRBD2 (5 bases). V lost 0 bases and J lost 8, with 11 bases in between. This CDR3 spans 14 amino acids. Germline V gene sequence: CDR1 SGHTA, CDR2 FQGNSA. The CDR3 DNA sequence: TGTGCCAGCAGCTTAGCGGGAGTGATCGATGAGCAGTTCTTC. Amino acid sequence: CASSLAGVIDEQFF.

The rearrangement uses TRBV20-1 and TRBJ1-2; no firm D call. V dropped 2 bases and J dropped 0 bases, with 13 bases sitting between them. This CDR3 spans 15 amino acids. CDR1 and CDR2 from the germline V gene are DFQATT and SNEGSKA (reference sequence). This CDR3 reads CSARPTTSSNYGYTF. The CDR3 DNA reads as TGCAGTGCTAGACCCACGACAAGTTCTAACTATGGCTACACCTTC.

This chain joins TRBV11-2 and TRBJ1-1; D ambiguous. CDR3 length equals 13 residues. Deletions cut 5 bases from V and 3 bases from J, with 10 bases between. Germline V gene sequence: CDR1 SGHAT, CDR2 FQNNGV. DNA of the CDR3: TGTGCCAGCAGCAGCTACAGAGACACTGAAGCTTTCTTT. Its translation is CASSSYRDTEAFF.

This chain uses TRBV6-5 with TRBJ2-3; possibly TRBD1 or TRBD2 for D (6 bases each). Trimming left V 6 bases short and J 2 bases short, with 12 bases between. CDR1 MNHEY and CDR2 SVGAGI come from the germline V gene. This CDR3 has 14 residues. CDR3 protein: CASRRGDITDTQYF. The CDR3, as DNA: TGTGCCAGCAGAAGGGGGGATATCACAGATACGCAGTATTTT.

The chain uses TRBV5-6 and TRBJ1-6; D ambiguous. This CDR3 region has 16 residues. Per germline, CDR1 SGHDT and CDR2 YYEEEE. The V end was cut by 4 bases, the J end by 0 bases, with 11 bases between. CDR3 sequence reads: CASSQQRSSYNSPLHF. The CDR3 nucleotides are TGTGCCAGCAGCCAACAAAGGAGCTCCTATAATTCACCCCTCCACTTT.

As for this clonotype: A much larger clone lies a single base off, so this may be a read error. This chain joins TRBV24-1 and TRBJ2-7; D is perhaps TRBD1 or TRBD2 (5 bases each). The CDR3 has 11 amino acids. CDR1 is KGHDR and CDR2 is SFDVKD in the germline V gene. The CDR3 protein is CTTSGGYEQYF. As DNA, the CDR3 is TGTACCACCAGTGGGGGCTACGAGCAGTACTTC.

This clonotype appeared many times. Here the CDR3 reads CASSPGGSGTQYF. The CDR3 coding sequence is TGTGCCAGCAGCCCCGGGGGAAGTGGTACGCAGTATTTT. The rearrangement uses TRBV7-2 and TRBJ2-3, with a tentative D call TRBD2 (6 bases). The CDR3 runs 13 residues. Germline V gives CDR1 SGHTA, CDR2 FQGNSA. Trimming removed 5 bases at V and 8 bases at J, with 14 bases between. The whole variable domain, remainder taken from reference TRBV7-2 and TRBJ2-3, is GAGVSQSPSNKVTEKGKDVELRCDPISGHTALYWYRQSLGQGLEFLIYFQGNSAPDKSGLPSDRFSAERTGGSVSTLTIQRTQQEDSAVYLCASSPGGSGTQYFGPGTRLTVL.

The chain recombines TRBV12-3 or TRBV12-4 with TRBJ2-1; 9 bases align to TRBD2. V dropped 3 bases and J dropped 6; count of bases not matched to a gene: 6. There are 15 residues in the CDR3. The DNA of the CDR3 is TGTGCCAGCAGTTTTGTTAGCGGGGGCTCCAATGAGCAGTTCTTC. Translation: CASSFVSGGSNEQFF.

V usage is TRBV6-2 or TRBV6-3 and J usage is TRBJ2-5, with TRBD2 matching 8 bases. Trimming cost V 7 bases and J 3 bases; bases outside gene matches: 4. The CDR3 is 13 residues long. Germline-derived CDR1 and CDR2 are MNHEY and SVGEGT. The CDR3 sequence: CASKAGGEETQYF. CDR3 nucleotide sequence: TGTGCCAGCAAGGCGGGAGGAGAAGAGACCCAGTACTTC.

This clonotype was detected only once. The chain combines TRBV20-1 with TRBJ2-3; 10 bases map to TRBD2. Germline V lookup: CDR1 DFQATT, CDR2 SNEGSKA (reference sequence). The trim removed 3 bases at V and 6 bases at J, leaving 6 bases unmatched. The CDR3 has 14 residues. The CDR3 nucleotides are TGCAGTGCTAGGCCTCTAGCGGGGGTGGATACGCAGTATTTT. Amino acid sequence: CSARPLAGVDTQYF.

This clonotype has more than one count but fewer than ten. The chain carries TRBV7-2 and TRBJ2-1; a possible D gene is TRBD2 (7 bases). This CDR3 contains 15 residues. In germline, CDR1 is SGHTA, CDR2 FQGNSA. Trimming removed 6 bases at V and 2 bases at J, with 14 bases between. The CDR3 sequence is CASSLRGAAYNEQFF. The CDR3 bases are TGTGCCAGCAGTCTACGGGGGGCAGCCTACAATGAGCAGTTCTTC.

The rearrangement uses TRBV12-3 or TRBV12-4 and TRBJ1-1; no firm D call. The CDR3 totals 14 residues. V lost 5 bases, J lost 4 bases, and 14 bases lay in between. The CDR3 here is CASSPGPLGTEAFF. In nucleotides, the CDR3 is TGTGCCAGCAGTCCCGGGCCCTTGGGCACTGAAGCTTTCTTT.

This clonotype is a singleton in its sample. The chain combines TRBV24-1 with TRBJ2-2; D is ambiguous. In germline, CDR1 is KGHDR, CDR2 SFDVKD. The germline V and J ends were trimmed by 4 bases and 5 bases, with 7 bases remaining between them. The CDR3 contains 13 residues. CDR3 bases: TGTGCCACCAGTGAAAGGAGAACCGGGGAGCTGTTTTTT. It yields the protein CATSERRTGELFF.

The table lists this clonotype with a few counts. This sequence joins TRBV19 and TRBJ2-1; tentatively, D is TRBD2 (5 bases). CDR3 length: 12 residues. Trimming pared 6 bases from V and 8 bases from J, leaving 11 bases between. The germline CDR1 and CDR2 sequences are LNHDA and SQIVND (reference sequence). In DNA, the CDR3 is TGTGCCAGTAGGGACTTGGACTATGAGCAGTTCTTC. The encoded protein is CASRDLDYEQFF.

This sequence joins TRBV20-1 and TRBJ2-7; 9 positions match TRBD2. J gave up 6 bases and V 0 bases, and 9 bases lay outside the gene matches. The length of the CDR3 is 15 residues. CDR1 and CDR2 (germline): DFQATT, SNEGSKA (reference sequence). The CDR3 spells CSARELGLAGTEQYF. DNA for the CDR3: TGCAGTGCTAGAGAGCTGGGGCTAGCGGGAACCGAGCAGTACTTC.

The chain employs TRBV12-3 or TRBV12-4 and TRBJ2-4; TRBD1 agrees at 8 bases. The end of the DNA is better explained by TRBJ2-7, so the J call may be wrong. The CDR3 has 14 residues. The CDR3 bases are TGTGCCAGCAGAGGACAGGGAGAAGGATACGAGCAGTACTTC. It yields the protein CASRGQGEGYEQYF.

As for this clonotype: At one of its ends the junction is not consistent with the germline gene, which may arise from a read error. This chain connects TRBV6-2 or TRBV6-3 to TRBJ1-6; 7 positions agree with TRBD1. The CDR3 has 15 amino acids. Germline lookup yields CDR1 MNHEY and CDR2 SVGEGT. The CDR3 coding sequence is TGTGCCAGCAGGACGGGACAGCGAAATAATTCACCCCCCCACTTT. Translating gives CASRTGQRNNSPPHF.

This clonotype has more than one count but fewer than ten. In DNA, the CDR3 is TGTGCCAGCAGTCGAACGGGACAGGGGTTCAATGAGCAGTTCTTC. It yields the protein CASSRTGQGFNEQFF. The chain joins TRBV9 to TRBJ2-1, with TRBD1 matching 10 bases. The J segment lost 6 bases and the V segment lost 5 bases, leaving 8 bases of the junction unmatched. This CDR3 spans 15 amino acids. Germline V gene data show CDR1 as SGDLS and CDR2 as YYNGEE.

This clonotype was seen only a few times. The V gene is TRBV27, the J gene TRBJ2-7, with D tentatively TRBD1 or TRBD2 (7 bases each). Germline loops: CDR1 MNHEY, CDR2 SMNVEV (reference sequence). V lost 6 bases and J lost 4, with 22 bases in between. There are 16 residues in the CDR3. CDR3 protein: CASSRPGGAGQYEQYF. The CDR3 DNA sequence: TGTGCCAGCAGCCGGCCAGGGGGAGCGGGGCAGTACGAGCAGTACTTC.

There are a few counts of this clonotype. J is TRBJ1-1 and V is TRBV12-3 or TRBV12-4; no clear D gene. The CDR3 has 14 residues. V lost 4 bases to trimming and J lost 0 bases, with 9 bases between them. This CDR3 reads CASSWEELNTEAFF. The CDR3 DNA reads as TGTGCCAGCAGTTGGGAGGAGTTGAACACTGAAGCTTTCTTT.